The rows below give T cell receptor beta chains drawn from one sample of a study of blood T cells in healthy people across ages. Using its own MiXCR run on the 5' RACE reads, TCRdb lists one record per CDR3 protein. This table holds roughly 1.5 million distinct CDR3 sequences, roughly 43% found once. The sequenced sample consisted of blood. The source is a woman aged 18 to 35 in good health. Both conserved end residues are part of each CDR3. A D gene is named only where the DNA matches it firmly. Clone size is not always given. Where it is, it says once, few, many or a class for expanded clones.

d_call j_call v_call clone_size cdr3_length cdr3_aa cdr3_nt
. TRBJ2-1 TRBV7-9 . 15 CASSFWTPRGETQFF TGTGCCAGCAGCTTTTGGACTCCTCGAGGGGAGACCCAGTTCTTC
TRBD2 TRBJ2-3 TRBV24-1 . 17 CATRNGREGRITDTQYF TGTGCCACCAGGAATGGGCGGGAGGGCCGAATCACAGATACGCAGTATTTT
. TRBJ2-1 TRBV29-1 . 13 CSVDRQANNGQFF TGCAGCGTTGACCGACAGGCTAACAATGGGCAGTTCTTC
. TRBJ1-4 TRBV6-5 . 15 CASSPQPGTAEKLFF TGTGCCAGCAGTCCGCAACCAGGGACGGCAGAAAAACTGTTTTTT
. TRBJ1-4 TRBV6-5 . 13 CASSRWRNEKLFF TGTGCCAGCAGTAGATGGAGGAATGAAAAACTGTTTTTT
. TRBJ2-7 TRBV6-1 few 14 CASSARDRPHEQYF TGTGCCAGCAGTGCTCGGGACCGACCCCACGAGCAGTACTTC
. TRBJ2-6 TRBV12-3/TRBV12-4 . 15 CASSLSMEGSRVLTF TGTGCCAGCAGTTTATCCATGGAGGGATCTCGAGTCCTGACTTTC
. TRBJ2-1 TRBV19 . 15 CASSIRTGTYNEQFF TGTGCCAGTAGCATACGGACTGGCACCTACAATGAGCAGTTCTTC
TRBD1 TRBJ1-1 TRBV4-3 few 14 CASSQTFLTGASFF TGCGCCAGCAGCCAGACCTTCTTAACAGGGGCGAGTTTCTTT
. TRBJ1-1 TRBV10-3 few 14 CAISTPGTAPEAFF TGTGCCATCAGTACACCCGGGACGGCGCCTGAAGCTTTCTTT
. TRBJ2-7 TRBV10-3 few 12 CAIGRGGSEQYF TGTGCCATCGGCAGGGGTGGGAGCGAGCAGTACTTC
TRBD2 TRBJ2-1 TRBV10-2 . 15 CASSWTSGARETQFF TGCGCCAGCAGTTGGACTAGCGGGGCCAGAGAGACCCAGTTCTTC
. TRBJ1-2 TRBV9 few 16 CASSVAVVQGGYGYTF TGTGCCAGCAGCGTAGCTGTAGTACAGGGCGGCTATGGCTACACCTTC
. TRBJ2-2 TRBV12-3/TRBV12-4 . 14 CASNPGLGTGELFF TGTGCCAGCAACCCGGGACTCGGGACCGGGGAGCTGTTTTTT
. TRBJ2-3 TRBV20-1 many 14 CSARYSPFADTQYF TGCAGTGCTAGATACTCCCCCTTCGCAGATACGCAGTATTTT
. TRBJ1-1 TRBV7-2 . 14 CASSPFGGATEAFF TGTGCCAGCAGCCCCTTCGGGGGTGCCACTGAAGCTTTCTTT
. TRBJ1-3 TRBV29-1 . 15 CSVESRGDRGNTIYF TGCAGCGTTGAATCCCGAGGGGATCGTGGAAACACCATATATTTT